The 5 T cell receptor beta chains reported below all come from one sample, sequenced in a study of blood T cell repertoires in COVID-19 (dated by TCRdb to 2020 to 2021). The library was generated by the immunoSEQ multiplex PCR assay. In its TCRdb copy, this immuneACCESS table keeps in-frame sequences only and misses some clones. Where compared with another copy, unresolved V genes explain less than half of these, and the others have no known cause. This sample is represented by tens of thousands of clones; around nine tenths of them were singletons. Clones ranked in the top ten supply about 7.8% of the sample. Material: peripheral blood. Every receptor here comes from a middle-aged man with active COVID-19.

V gene TRBV28 combines with J gene TRBJ2-1; weak D call: TRBD2 (5 bases). Germline CDR1 and CDR2: MDHEN and SYDVKM. V dropped 6 bases and J dropped 9 bases, with 18 bases sitting between them. CDR3 length: 14 amino acids. CDR3: CASSPRVGRSEQFF. The CDR3 DNA sequence: TGTGCCAGCAGCCCGAGGGTAGGGCGGTCTGAGCAGTTCTTC.

The rearrangement joins TRBV7-2 to TRBJ1-1; 9 bases match TRBD1. Germline V lookup: CDR1 SGHTA, CDR2 FQGNSA. The CDR3 has 14 residues. V was pared by 5 bases and J by 5 bases, with 6 bases of the junction left unmatched. In nucleotides, the CDR3 is TGTGCCAGCAGCGCGACAGGGGGGGGAACTGAAGCTTTCTTT. Protein: CASSATGGGTEAFF.

The V gene is TRBV29-1, the J gene TRBJ1-1; D unresolved. CDR3 length equals 14 residues. Germline-derived CDR1 and CDR2 are SQVTM and ANQGSEA. Trimming removed 7 bases from V and 3 bases from J, with 18 bases in between. CDR3 protein: CSAPFTGGDTEAFF. CDR3 bases: TGCAGCGCCCCTTTTACGGGAGGTGACACTGAAGCTTTCTTT.

The DNA for the CDR3 is TGTGCCAGCAGTAAGGCTAGCGGGGGGCCGGGCACAGATACGCAGTATTTT. Translating it yields CASSKASGGPGTDTQYF. The genes are TRBV27 and TRBJ2-3, with 11 bases that match TRBD2. The V gene end was trimmed by 5 bases and the J gene end by 1 base; junction bases not matched to a gene: 8. Germline lookup yields CDR1 MNHEY and CDR2 SMNVEV (reference sequence). This CDR3 is built from 17 residues.

This clone occurred once. The chain carries TRBV2 and TRBJ1-2; tentative D call: TRBD1 (5 bases). Looked up from germline, CDR1 is SNHLY and CDR2 is FYNNEI. Trimming removed 6 bases from V and 13 bases from J, with 18 bases in between. This CDR3 is built from 12 residues. The DNA for the CDR3 is TGTGCCAGCAGGGTGGACACGGGGGTTTCCACCTTC. Protein: CASRVDTGVSTF. Together with reference TRBV2 and TRBJ1-2, the CDR3 gives the full variable domain: EPEVTQTPSHQVTQMGQEVILRCVPISNHLYFYWYRQILGQKVEFLVSFYNNEISEKSEIFDDQFSVERPDGSNFTLKIRSTKLEDSAMYFCASRVDTGVSTFGSGTRLTVV.